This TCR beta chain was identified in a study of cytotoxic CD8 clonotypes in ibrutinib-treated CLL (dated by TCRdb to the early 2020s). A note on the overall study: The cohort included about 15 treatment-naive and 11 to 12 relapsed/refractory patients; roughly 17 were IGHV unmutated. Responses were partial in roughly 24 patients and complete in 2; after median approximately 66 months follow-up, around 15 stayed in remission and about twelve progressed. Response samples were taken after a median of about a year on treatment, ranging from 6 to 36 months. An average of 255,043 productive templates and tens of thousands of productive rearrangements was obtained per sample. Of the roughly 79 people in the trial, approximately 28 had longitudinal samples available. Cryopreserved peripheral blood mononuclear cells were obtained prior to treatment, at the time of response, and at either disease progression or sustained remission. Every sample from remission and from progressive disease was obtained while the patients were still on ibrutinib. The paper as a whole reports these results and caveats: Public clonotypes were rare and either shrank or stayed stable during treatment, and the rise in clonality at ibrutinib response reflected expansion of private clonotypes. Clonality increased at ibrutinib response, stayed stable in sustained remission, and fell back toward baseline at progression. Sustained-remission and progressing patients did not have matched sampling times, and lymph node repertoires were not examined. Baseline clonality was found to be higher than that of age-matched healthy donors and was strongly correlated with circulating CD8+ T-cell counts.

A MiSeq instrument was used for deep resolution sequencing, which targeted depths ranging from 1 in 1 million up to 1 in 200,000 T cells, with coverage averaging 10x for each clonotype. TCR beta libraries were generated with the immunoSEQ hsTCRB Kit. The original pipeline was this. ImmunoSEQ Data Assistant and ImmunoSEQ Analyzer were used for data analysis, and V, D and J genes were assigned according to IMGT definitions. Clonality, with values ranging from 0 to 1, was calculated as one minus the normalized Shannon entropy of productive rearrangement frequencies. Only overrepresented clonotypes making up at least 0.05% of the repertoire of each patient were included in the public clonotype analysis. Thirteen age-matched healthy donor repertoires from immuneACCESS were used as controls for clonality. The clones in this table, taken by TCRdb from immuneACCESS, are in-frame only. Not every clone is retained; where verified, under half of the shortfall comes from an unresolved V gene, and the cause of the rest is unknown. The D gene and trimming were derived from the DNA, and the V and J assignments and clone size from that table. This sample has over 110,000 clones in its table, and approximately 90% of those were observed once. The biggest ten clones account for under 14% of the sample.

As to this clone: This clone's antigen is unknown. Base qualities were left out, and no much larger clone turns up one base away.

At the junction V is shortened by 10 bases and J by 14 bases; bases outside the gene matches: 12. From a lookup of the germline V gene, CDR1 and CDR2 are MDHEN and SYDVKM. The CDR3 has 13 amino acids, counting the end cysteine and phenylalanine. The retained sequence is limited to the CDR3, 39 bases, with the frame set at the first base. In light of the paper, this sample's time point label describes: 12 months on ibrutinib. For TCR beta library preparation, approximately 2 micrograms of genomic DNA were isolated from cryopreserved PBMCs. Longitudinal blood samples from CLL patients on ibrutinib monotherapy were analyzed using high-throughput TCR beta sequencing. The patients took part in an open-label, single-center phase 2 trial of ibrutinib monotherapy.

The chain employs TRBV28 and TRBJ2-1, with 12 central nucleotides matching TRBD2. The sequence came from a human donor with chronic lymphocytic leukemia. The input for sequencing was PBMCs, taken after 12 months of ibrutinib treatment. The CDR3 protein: CATLAGGANEEFF. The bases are TGTGCCACCCTAGCGGGAGGGGCTAATGAAGAGTTCTTC.